These 20 T cell receptor beta chains originate from one sample sequenced in a study of blood T cell repertoires in COVID-19 (TCRdb year 2020). Libraries were constructed by the immunoSEQ multiplex PCR assay. This immuneACCESS table, as held by TCRdb, lists in-frame sequences with V and J called but not all clones. Of the missing ones, under half trace to an unresolved V gene in checked studies; the others have no known cause. Across this sample there are roughly 410,000 clones, with 87% seen only once. The ten largest clones represent over 2% of the sample. Sequencing was carried out using peripheral blood. The receptors were gathered from a woman in her sixties with COVID-19, enrolled during active disease.

The chain joins TRBV18 to TRBJ2-6, with no clear D. CDR3 length: 15 residues. Germline assignment: CDR1 KGHSH and CDR2 LQKENI. The germline V and J ends were trimmed by 3 bases and 1 base, with 7 bases remaining between them. The CDR3 nucleotides are TGTGCCAGCTCACCTCCAGGATCTGGGGCCAACGTCCTGACTTTC. Translation gives CASSPPGSGANVLTF. Full variable domain (missing parts from reference TRBV18 and TRBJ2-6): NAGVMQNPRHLVRRRGQEARLRCSPMKGHSHVYWYRQLPEEGLKFMVYLQKENIIDESGMPKERFSAEFPKEGPSILRIQQVVRGDSAAYFCASSPPGSGANVLTFGAGSRLTVL.

The chain has TRBV30 and TRBJ1-1; no firm D call. Trimming removed 2 bases at V and 0 bases at J, with 16 bases between. The germline CDR1 and CDR2 sequences are GTSNPN and SVGIG (reference sequence). CDR3 length: 16 residues. The CDR3, as DNA: TGTGCCTGGAGTCCCCACCTGCGAAAGTTGAACACTGAAGCTTTCTTT. This codes for CAWSPHLRKLNTEAFF.

This sequence joins TRBV5-1 and TRBJ1-2; D gene ambiguous. With 0 bases removed from V and 6 bases from J, the gap between germline ends came to 9 bases. This CDR3 spans 13 amino acids. Looked up from germline, CDR1 is SGHRS and CDR2 is YFSETQ. In DNA form, the CDR3 reads TGCGCCAGCAGCTTGGGGCTAGGAAATGGCTACACCTTC. Encoded protein: CASSLGLGNGYTF.

The CDR3 here is CASSYFPGGVTEAFF. The CDR3 DNA sequence: TGTGCCAGCAGTTACTTCCCAGGGGGCGTCACTGAAGCTTTCTTT. V usage is TRBV6-6 and J usage is TRBJ1-1, with 8 bases that match TRBD1. The germline gives CDR1 MNHNY, CDR2 SVGAGI (reference sequence). Losses at the gene ends were 1 base for V and 4 bases for J; bases not matched to a gene: 5. The CDR3 has 15 residues.

The chain employs TRBV5-8 and TRBJ1-6, with TRBD1 matching over 9 bases. Germline values: CDR1 SGHTS, CDR2 YDEGEE. Trimming cost V 4 bases and J 7 bases; bases outside gene matches: 9. CDR3 length: 16 amino acids. The CDR3 region is CASSPGTGNLNSPLHF. The CDR3 DNA reads TGTGCCAGCAGCCCGGGGACAGGGAATTTGAATTCACCCCTCCACTTT.

The chain joins TRBV3-1 (or the pseudogene TRBV3-2) to TRBJ1-1; D is ambiguous. Germline V gene lookup returns CDR1 LGHDT and CDR2 YNNKEL (reference sequence). With 4 bases removed from V and 0 bases from J, the gap between germline ends came to 9 bases. The CDR3 runs 14 residues. The CDR3 region has the DNA TGTGCCAGCAGCCCCGGGGATTTGAACACTGAAGCTTTCTTT. Its translation is CASSPGDLNTEAFF.

The CDR3 is CASSVGTGGGNEKLFF. DNA for the CDR3: TGTGCCAGCAGCGTAGGGACAGGGGGCGGAAATGAAAAACTGTTTTTT. The chain links TRBV9 to TRBJ1-4, with 11 positions matching TRBD1. CDR3 length: 16 residues. Germline CDR1 SGDLS, CDR2 YYNGEE. Unmatched junction bases numbered 3, after V lost 0 bases and J lost 5 bases.

The CDR3 spells CASVAPGNEQFF. DNA of the CDR3: TGTGCCAGCGTGGCCCCGGGCAATGAGCAGTTCTTC. The chain employs TRBV11-2 and TRBJ2-1; the D is unclear. The CDR3 extends over 12 amino acids. Trimming removed 8 bases at V and 6 bases at J, with 11 bases between. Germline values: CDR1 SGHAT, CDR2 FQNNGV.

V and J are TRBV19 and TRBJ1-2; D is unresolved. The germline V and J ends were trimmed by 7 bases and 8 bases, with 20 bases remaining between them. Germline V gene lookup returns CDR1 LNHDA and CDR2 SQIVND (reference sequence). This CDR3 is 14 amino acids long. In DNA form, the CDR3 reads TGTGCCAGTACCGCGCTAGACCCGGCGGGGGGCTACACCTTC. As protein: CASTALDPAGGYTF.

The chain combines TRBV3-1 (or the pseudogene TRBV3-2) with TRBJ1-5; D not resolved. The CDR3 totals 16 residues. V lost 1 base, J lost 2 bases, and 12 bases lay in between. Germline V gene sequence: CDR1 LGHDT, CDR2 YNNKEL (reference sequence). The CDR3 DNA follows: TGTGCCAGCAGCCAAGGAGTGGGCTGGGGCAATCAGCCCCAGCATTTT. Translation: CASSQGVGWGNQPQHF.

The chain has TRBV3-1 (or the pseudogene TRBV3-2) and TRBJ1-2, with 7 nucleotides matching TRBD1. V lost 2 bases, J lost 6 bases, and 9 bases stayed unmatched. This CDR3 comprises 15 residues. Per germline, CDR1 LGHDT and CDR2 YNNKEL (reference sequence). The CDR3 sequence is CASSQYRQGWNGYTF. CDR3 nucleotides: TGTGCCAGCAGCCAATACCGACAGGGTTGGAATGGCTACACCTTC.

The CDR3 DNA follows: TGTGCGCGAAGGGGGCAGGACACTGAAGCTTTCTTT. Protein: CARRGQDTEAFF. This chain uses TRBV21-1 with TRBJ1-1; the table's D gene call, TRBD1, was not cross checked with the DNA. TRBV21-1 is noted as a pseudogene. This CDR3 spans 12 amino acids.

The V call is TRBV21-1, the J call TRBJ2-7; TRBD2 is the table's D call and was not checked against the DNA. TRBV21-1 is a pseudogene locus. This CDR3 has 19 amino acids. The chain's CDR3 is CASSKSIRTSGGEFYEQYF. For the CDR3, the DNA is TGTGCCAGCAGCAAAAGCATTCGGACTAGCGGGGGGGAATTCTACGAGCAGTACTTC.

This clone was observed a single time. J is TRBJ2-3 and V is TRBV7-9; 8 positions agree with TRBD1. The CDR3 consists of 15 residues. Germline-derived CDR1 and CDR2 are SEHNR and FQNEAQ (reference sequence). The V and J ends lost 4 bases and 0 bases, in that order; junction bases with no gene match: 3. CDR3 residues: CASSSGTGSTDTQYF. CDR3 in DNA: TGTGCCAGCAGCTCCGGGACAGGAAGCACAGATACGCAGTATTTT.

Notes on this clone: Other DNA variants within this sample encode the same CDR3. This CDR3 reads CASSQSSNQPQHF. The CDR3 coding sequence is TGTGCCAGCAGTCAAAGCAGCAATCAGCCCCAGCATTTT. The chain joins TRBV6-5 to TRBJ1-5; D is undetermined. Between the trimmed V and J ends, which lost 5 bases and 1 base, there was a span of 6 bases. CDR3 size: 13 residues. Germline V lookup: CDR1 MNHEY, CDR2 SVGAGI.

This chain connects TRBV29-1 to TRBJ1-3; D is uncertain. The V end lost 7 bases, the J end lost 1 base, and 11 bases lay between the germline ends. The CDR3 is 13 amino acids. The germline CDR1 and CDR2 sequences are SQVTM and ANQGSEA. The CDR3 DNA sequence: TGCAGCGCAAGAGGGCCTTCTGGAAACACCATATATTTT. Residues: CSARGPSGNTIYF.

This chain links TRBV6-5 with TRBJ1-2, with D possibly TRBD1 on 5 matching bases. The CDR3 covers 15 residues. Germline CDR1 reads MNHEY; CDR2 reads SVGAGI. The ends were cut back, 2 bases at V and 4 bases at J, with 14 bases in the middle. The CDR3 region is CASSYGPSGIYGYTF. The CDR3 coding sequence is TGTGCCAGCAGTTACGGGCCTTCAGGGATCTATGGCTACACCTTC.

V gene TRBV2 combines with J gene TRBJ1-2, with 8 positions matching TRBD1. CDR1 is SNHLY and CDR2 is FYNNEI in the germline V gene. Germline trimming cut 6 bases from V and 6 bases from J; bases unmatched to any gene: 9. The CDR3 sequence is 14 residues long. The CDR3 DNA sequence: TGTGCCAGCAGGGTAGACAGGGGTCGAGATGGCTACACCTTC. It yields the protein CASRVDRGRDGYTF.

The chain has TRBV19 and TRBJ1-1; D might be TRBD1 (5 bases). The germline V gene has CDR1 LNHDA and CDR2 SQIVND (reference sequence). Trimming removed 0 bases at V and 0 bases at J, with 5 bases between. This CDR3 is built from 14 residues. The CDR3 protein is CASSIEGLNTEAFF. CDR3 DNA sequence: TGTGCCAGTAGTATAGAGGGGCTGAACACTGAAGCTTTCTTT. The full variable domain, in which reference TRBV19 and TRBJ1-1 provide the parts outside the CDR3, is DGGITQSPKYLFRKEGQNVTLSCEQNLNHDAMYWYRQDPGQGLRLIYYSQIVNDFQKGDIAEGYSVSREKKESFPLTVTSAQKNPTAFYLCASSIEGLNTEAFFGQGTRLTVV.

For the CDR3, the DNA is TGTGCCAGCAGTTACTCTGGGAGACAGGGAAATGGCTACACCTTC. Its translation: CASSYSGRQGNGYTF. The chain is built from TRBV6-6 and TRBJ1-2, with 7 bases lining up with TRBD1. With 0 bases clipped from V and 6 bases from J, the junction kept 7 bases outside the gene matches. CDR3 size: 15 residues. Germline V gene sequence: CDR1 MNHNY, CDR2 SVGAGI (reference sequence).